The clone carrying this T cell receptor (beta chain) was counted many times. These data come from a study of regulatory T cells in long-lasting Graves disease. The time point is: newly diagnosed GD, antithyroid drugs for less than 3 months. From PBMCs, RNA was extracted and then used to make the TCR library. Library construction for TCR beta used iRepertoire HTBI primers and Arm-PCR of CDR3 regions. TCRdb re-called the multiplex PCR reads through MiXCR, storing one row per CDR3 protein. This table holds just over 600,000 distinct CDR3 sequences, 16% found once. Germline V lookup: CDR1 SGDLS, CDR2 YYNGEE. V was pared by 5 bases and J by 4 bases, with 9 bases of the junction left unmatched. This CDR3 spans 14 amino acids. The data also belong to a second study, concerning T cells in Graves' hyperthyroidism and ophthalmopathy.

V usage is TRBV9 and J usage is TRBJ2-7; 7 bases are shared with TRBD1. This sample comprised peripheral blood mononuclear cells (PBMCs), obtained at new diagnosis, from a patient treated with antithyroid drugs. The clonotype was recovered from a woman aged 25 to 39 with Graves disease. CDR3 region: CASSPQGQRYEQYF. CDR3 sequence (DNA): TGTGCCAGCAGTCCACAGGGGCAGCGATACGAGCAGTACTTC.